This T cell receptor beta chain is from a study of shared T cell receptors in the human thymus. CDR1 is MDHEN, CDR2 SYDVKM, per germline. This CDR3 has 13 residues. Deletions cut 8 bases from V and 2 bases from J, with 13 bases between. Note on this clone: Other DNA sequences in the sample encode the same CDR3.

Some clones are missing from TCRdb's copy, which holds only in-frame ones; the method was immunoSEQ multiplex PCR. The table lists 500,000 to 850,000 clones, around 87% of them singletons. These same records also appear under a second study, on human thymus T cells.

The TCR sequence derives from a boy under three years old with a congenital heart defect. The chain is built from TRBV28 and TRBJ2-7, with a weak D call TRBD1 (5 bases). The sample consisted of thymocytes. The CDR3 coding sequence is TGTGCCAGCTCCGGCCAAGGGGCCTACGAGCAGTACTTC. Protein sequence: CASSGQGAYEQYF. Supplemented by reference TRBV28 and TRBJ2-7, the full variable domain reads DVKVTQSSRYLVKRTGEKVFLECVQDMDHENMFWYRQDPGLGLRLIYFSYDVKMKEKGDIPEGYSVSREKKERFSLILESASTNQTSMYLCASSGQGAYEQYFGPGTRLTVT.